These 22 T cell receptor beta chains came from one sample sequenced in a study of neurological immune-mediated disorders. Time point here: longitudinal time-point 1 (baseline). TCRdb reprocessed the 5' RACE reads via MiXCR and lists one record per CDR3 protein. The sample lists tens of thousands of distinct CDR3 sequences, 10% occurring once. Sequences were obtained from PBMCs. The source of these receptors is a woman in her thirties or forties in good health.

The sample holds many counts of this clonotype. The V and J genes are TRBV6-2 or TRBV6-3 and TRBJ2-3; 7 bases match TRBD2. CDR3 length: 15 residues. CDR1 and CDR2 from the germline V gene are MNHEY and SVGEGT. Trimming took 7 bases from V and 8 from J; bases not matched to a gene: 15. For the CDR3, the DNA is TGTGCCAGCACCGAGGCGGGAGACTCTGGCGGTACGCAGTATTTT. Its translation: CASTEAGDSGGTQYF.

This clonotype was found many times. J is TRBJ1-5 and V is TRBV4-1; D is uncertain. Germline V gene data show CDR1 as MGHRA and CDR2 as YSYEKL. The CDR3 is 16 amino acids. V lost 4 bases to trimming and J lost 4 bases, with 17 bases between them. The CDR3 sequence is CASSPGTYQPNQPQHF. The CDR3 DNA reads as TGCGCCAGCAGCCCCGGTACGTACCAGCCGAATCAGCCCCAGCATTTT.

This clonotype was recorded at least ten times. V and J are TRBV29-1 and TRBJ1-1; D gene uncertain. Trimming pared 5 bases from V and 0 bases from J, leaving 4 bases between. The CDR3 has 11 amino acids. Germline CDR1 and CDR2: SQVTM and ANQGSEA. CDR3 region: CSVFLNTEAFF. The CDR3 DNA reads as TGCAGCGTTTTTTTGAACACTGAAGCTTTCTTT.

The V gene is TRBV7-6, the J gene TRBJ2-5; D unresolved. CDR1 SGHVS and CDR2 FNYEAQ come from the germline V gene. The CDR3 totals 15 residues. V was cut by 7 bases and J by 2 bases, with 17 bases left in between. CDR3 amino acids: CASTSFAGWQETQYF. The CDR3 DNA is TGTGCCAGCACCTCCTTCGCCGGCTGGCAAGAGACCCAGTACTTC.

This clonotype was detected once. It may be a read error: a sequence one base away is much more abundant. Here the CDR3 omits its conserved ending phenylalanine or tryptophan, so a read error is the likely source. The chain couples TRBV6-5 to TRBJ1-2; the D is unclear. With 0 bases removed from V and 2 bases from J, the gap between germline ends came to 7 bases. The CDR3 is made up of 14 amino acids. Looked up from germline, CDR1 is MNHEY and CDR2 is SVGAGI. CDR3 in amino acids: CASSYSKENYGYTS. The CDR3 bases are TGTGCCAGCAGTTACTCGAAGGAGAACTATGGCTACACCTCC.

This clonotype was recorded at least ten times. The V call is TRBV5-1, the J call TRBJ2-7; tentatively, D is TRBD1 (6 bases). V lost 4 bases and J lost 3, with 14 bases in between. Germline CDR1 SGHRS, CDR2 YFSETQ. CDR3 length: 14 amino acids. DNA of the CDR3: TGCGCCAGCAGCCTCTCCCGGGACAACTACGAGCAGTACTTC. Protein: CASSLSRDNYEQYF.

This clonotype was seen ten or more times. The chain employs TRBV12-3 or TRBV12-4 and TRBJ1-3; TRBD1 agrees at 9 bases. The J segment lost 9 bases and the V segment lost 6 bases, leaving 15 bases of the junction unmatched. The CDR3 length is 16 residues. CDR3 coding DNA: TGTGCCAGCAGAACAAATGGACAGGGGCTCCTTGGCACCATATATTTT. Protein product: CASRTNGQGLLGTIYF.

The table lists this clonotype with many counts. The chain employs TRBV7-8 and TRBJ2-2; no firm D call. There are 16 residues in the CDR3. Germline V gives CDR1 SGHVS, CDR2 FQNEAQ. Trimming removed 5 bases at V and 3 bases at J, with 16 bases between. In DNA form, the CDR3 reads TGTGCCAGCAGCCCCGCCCGGTTTGGGGACACCGGGGAGCTGTTTTTT. As protein: CASSPARFGDTGELFF.

This clonotype showed up many times. The chain is built from TRBV7-2 and TRBJ2-2; 13 bases map to TRBD2. This CDR3 comprises 19 residues. Germline V gives CDR1 SGHTA, CDR2 FQGNSA. V lost 5 bases, J lost 1 base, and 10 bases stayed unmatched. CDR3 sequence: CASSARLAGGLGNTGELFF. Written as DNA, the CDR3 is TGTGCCAGCAGCGCCCGACTAGCGGGGGGCCTGGGGAACACCGGGGAGCTGTTTTTT.

This clonotype was observed many times. This rearrangement joins TRBV5-6 to TRBJ1-2; the D gene is possibly TRBD1 (6 bases). CDR1 and CDR2 (germline): SGHDT, YYEEEE. CDR3 length: 13 amino acids. The ends were cut back, 6 bases at V and 7 bases at J, with 16 bases in the middle. The DNA of the CDR3 is TGTGCCAGCATACAGACAGGTTACGCTGGCTACACCTTC. It codes for CASIQTGYAGYTF. Together with reference TRBV5-6 and TRBJ1-2, the CDR3 gives the full variable domain: DAGVTQSPTHLIKTRGQQVTLRCSPKSGHDTVSWYQQALGQGPQFIFQYYEEEERQRGNFPDRFSGHQFPNYSSELNVNALLLGDSALYLCASIQTGYAGYTFGSGTRLTVV.

This clonotype was detected ten times or more. The V and J genes are TRBV15 and TRBJ2-2; D uncertain. V lost 0 bases and J 0 bases, leaving 5 bases between the germline ends. CDR3 length: 15 residues. The germline CDR1 and CDR2 sequences are LNHNV and YYDKDF (reference sequence). Here the CDR3 DNA reads TGTGCCACCAGCAGAGATATTGCGAACACCGGGGAGCTGTTTTTT. Translating it yields CATSRDIANTGELFF.

This clonotype was detected ten times or more. This sequence joins TRBV4-3 and TRBJ2-1, with D unresolved. Trimming took 3 bases from V and 2 from J, leaving 11 bases between them. Germline V gene lookup returns CDR1 LGHNA and CDR2 YSLEER. The CDR3 has 15 residues. CDR3 bases: TGCGCCAGCAGCCAGCGCGTGGACCCCTACAATGAGCAGTTCTTC. Translating gives CASSQRVDPYNEQFF.

This clonotype was detected only a few times. The chain employs TRBV29-1 and TRBJ2-5; TRBD2 matches 7 bases. The germline CDR1 and CDR2 sequences are SQVTM and ANQGSEA. Trimming cost V 6 bases and J 5 bases; bases outside gene matches: 6. This CDR3 has 12 residues. In nucleotides, the CDR3 is TGCAGCGTCCGGGGAGGGGCGGAGACCCAGTACTTC. Amino acids: CSVRGGAETQYF.

The genes are TRBV6-6 and TRBJ1-4; 8 bases are a match to TRBD1. The CDR3 has 17 amino acids. The V gene's germline CDR1 is MNHNY and CDR2 SVGAGI (reference sequence). Trimming removed 6 bases from V and 3 bases from J; junction bases left unmatched: 12. In nucleotides, the CDR3 is TGTGCCAGCAGCCCCACCGCTAAACAGGGGGCTAATGAAAAACTGTTTTTT. Translating gives CASSPTAKQGANEKLFF.

This clonotype is a singleton in its sample. The chain joins TRBV24-1 to TRBJ2-1; 9 nucleotides line up with TRBD1. With the DNA end fitting TRBJ2-7 better, the J assignment may be wrong. Germline CDR1 reads KGHDR; CDR2 reads SFDVKD. CDR3 size: 16 residues. The CDR3 nucleotides read TGTGCCACCAGTGATTTCTCGACAGGGGGTACGAATGAGCAGTACTTC. It yields the protein CATSDFSTGGTNEQYF.

This clonotype was recorded at least ten times. CDR3 loop: CASSSTPSGTSGRLSYNEQFF. The CDR3 DNA reads TGTGCCAGCAGCTCGACACCTTCCGGGACTAGCGGGAGGCTCTCCTACAATGAGCAGTTCTTC. The chain is built from TRBV5-5 and TRBJ2-1; 15 bases map to TRBD2. Trimming at V came to 3 bases and at J to 0 bases, leaving 13 bases not matched to a gene. In germline, CDR1 is SGHKS, CDR2 YYEKEE (reference sequence). This CDR3 has 21 amino acids.

This clonotype was seen repeatedly, ten times or more. This sequence joins TRBV9 and TRBJ1-3; D gene uncertain. Trimming left V 0 bases short and J 4 bases short, with 5 bases between. The germline V gene has CDR1 SGDLS and CDR2 YYNGEE. The CDR3 loop spans 13 amino acids. The CDR3 nucleotides read TGTGCCAGCAGCGTAGGTCCGGGAAACACCATATATTTT. Amino acids: CASSVGPGNTIYF.

In its sample, this clonotype was seen many times. V is TRBV7-3 and J is TRBJ2-3; no clear D gene. Germline loops: CDR1 SGHTA, CDR2 FQGTGA. This CDR3 has 12 residues. The V and J ends lost 5 bases and 4 bases respectively, with 7 bases between them. CDR3 sequence reads: CASSRPADTQYF. CDR3 nucleotides: TGTGCCAGCAGCCGACCGGCAGATACGCAGTATTTT.

In its sample, this clonotype was seen many times. The chain has TRBV5-1 and TRBJ1-1; D gene unclear. With 2 bases removed from V and 3 bases from J, the gap between germline ends came to 11 bases. There are 14 residues in the CDR3. Germline values: CDR1 SGHRS, CDR2 YFSETQ. The CDR3 protein is CASSLYTTDTEAFF. CDR3 nucleotide sequence: TGCGCCAGCAGCTTATACACGACCGACACTGAAGCTTTCTTT.

This clonotype was observed many times. This chain connects TRBV2 to TRBJ2-7; 8 positions agree with TRBD1. This CDR3 has 11 residues. J lost 3 bases, V lost 8 bases, and 0 bases had no gene match. Germline values: CDR1 SNHLY, CDR2 FYNNEI. CDR3 sequence: CASDRGYEQYF. CDR3 DNA: TGTGCCAGCGACAGGGGCTACGAGCAGTACTTC.

This clonotype was picked up many times. This chain connects TRBV7-2 to TRBJ2-1; 13 bases are shared with TRBD2. This CDR3 contains 17 residues. Germline CDR1 is SGHTA and CDR2 is FQGNSA. After removal of 4 bases from V and 4 bases from J, the junction contained 7 bases not matched to a gene. This CDR3 is CASSSSALAGGYNEQFF. In nucleotides, the CDR3 is TGTGCCAGCAGCTCGAGCGCACTAGCGGGGGGGTACAATGAGCAGTTCTTC.

This clonotype was detected many times. The V call is TRBV9, the J call TRBJ1-5; tentatively, D is TRBD1 (6 bases). With 0 bases removed from V and 6 bases from J, the gap between germline ends came to 13 bases. CDR1 and CDR2 (germline): SGDLS, YYNGEE. This CDR3 has 15 residues. CDR3 DNA: TGTGCCAGCAGCGTAGCTCCGGACAGCTCTCAGCCCCAGCATTTT. Protein sequence: CASSVAPDSSQPQHF.